This T cell receptor beta chain is drawn from a study of shared clonotypes between healthy human individuals. Study-level background: Ranging from 18 to 49 in age, donors were two women and a few men. Study outcomes and limitations: The donor pool, a small one, limited the genetic and exposure-history diversity represented.

300 ng DNA, approximately 30,000 T cell genomes, went into unsorted PBMC replicate PCRs. The sequencing of unsorted PBMC DNA took place on ten immunoSEQ deep assay plates. The table came from immunoSEQ multiplex PCR; TCRdb's copy has only in-frame clones and leaves some out. This table holds approximately 480,000 clones, almost 80% found once. CDR3 length: 14 residues. The V gene lost 2 bases and the J gene lost 2 bases, with 6 bases spanning the gap. Germline V gives CDR1 SGHTA, CDR2 FQGNSA. On this clone itself: Its antigen is undetermined.

The sample comprised PBMCs. The V and J genes are TRBV7-2 and TRBJ2-2; unclear D gene. This sequence was found in a woman aged 40 to 50 in good health. Some clones in this sample may be carry-over from other donors' samples. The CDR3 reads CASSLSSNTGELFF. In nucleotides, the CDR3 is TGTGCCAGCAGCTTATCCTCAAACACCGGGGAGCTGTTTTTT.